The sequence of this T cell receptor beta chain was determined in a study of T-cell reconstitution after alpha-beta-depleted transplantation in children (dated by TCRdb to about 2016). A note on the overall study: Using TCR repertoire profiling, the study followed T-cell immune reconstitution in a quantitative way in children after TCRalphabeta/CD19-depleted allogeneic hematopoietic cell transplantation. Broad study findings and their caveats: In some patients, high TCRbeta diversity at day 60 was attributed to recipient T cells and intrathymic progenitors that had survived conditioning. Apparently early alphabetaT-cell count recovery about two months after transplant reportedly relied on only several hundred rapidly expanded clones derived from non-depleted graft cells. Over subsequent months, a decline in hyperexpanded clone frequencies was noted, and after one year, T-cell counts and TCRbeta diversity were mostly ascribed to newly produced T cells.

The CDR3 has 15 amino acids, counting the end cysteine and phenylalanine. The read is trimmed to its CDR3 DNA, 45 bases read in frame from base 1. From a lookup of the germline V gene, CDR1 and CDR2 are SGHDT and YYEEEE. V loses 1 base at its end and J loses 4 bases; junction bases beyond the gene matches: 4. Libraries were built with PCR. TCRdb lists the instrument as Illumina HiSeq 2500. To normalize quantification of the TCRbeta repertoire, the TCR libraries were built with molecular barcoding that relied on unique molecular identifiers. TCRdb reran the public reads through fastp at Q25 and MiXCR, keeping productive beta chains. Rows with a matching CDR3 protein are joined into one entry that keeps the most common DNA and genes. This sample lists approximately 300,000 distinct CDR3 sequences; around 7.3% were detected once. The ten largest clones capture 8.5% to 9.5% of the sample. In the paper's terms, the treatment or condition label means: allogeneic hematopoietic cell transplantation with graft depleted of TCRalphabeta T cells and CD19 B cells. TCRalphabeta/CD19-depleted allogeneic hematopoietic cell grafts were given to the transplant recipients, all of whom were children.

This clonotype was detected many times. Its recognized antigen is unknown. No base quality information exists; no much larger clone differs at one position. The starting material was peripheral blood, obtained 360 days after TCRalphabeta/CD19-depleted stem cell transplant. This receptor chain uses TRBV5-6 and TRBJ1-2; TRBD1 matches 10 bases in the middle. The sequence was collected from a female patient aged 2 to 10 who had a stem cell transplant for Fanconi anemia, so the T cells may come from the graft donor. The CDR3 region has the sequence CASSLPGTGAYGYTF. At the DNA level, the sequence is TGTGCCAGCAGCTTGCCCGGGACAGGGGCCTATGGCTACACCTTC.